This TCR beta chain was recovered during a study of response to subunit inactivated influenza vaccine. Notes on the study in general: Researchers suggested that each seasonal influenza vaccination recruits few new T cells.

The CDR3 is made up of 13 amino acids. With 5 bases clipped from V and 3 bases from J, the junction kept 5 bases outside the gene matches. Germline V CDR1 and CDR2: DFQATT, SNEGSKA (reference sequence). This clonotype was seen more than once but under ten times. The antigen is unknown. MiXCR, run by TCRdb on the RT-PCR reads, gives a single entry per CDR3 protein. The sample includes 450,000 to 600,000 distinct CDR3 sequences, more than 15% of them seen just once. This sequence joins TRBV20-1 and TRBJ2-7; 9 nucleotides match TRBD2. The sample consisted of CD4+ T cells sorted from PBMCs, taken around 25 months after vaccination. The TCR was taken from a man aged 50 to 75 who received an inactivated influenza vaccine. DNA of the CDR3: TGCAGTGCTGTTAGGACTAGCGTCTACGAGCAGTACTTC. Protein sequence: CSAVRTSVYEQYF.